Included here is one T cell receptor (beta chain) sequence, with context. Germline loops: CDR1 SGHKS, CDR2 YYEKEE (reference sequence). The CDR3 has 15 residues. V lost 5 bases, J lost 6 bases, and 18 bases lay in between. This entry is derived from a study of response to subunit inactivated influenza vaccine. TCRdb redid the calling of the RT-PCR reads with MiXCR, one entry per CDR3 protein. Of about 780,000 distinct CDR3 sequences in the sample, about 18% were seen once. The source was PBMCs from blood, collected roughly 5 days after vaccination. This TCR came from a man aged 45 to 65 who received an inactivated influenza vaccine. V and J are TRBV5-5 and TRBJ2-1, with D possibly being TRBD2 (6 bases). The CDR3 is CASRWAGSLSNEQFF. The DNA for the CDR3 is TGTGCCAGCAGATGGGCCGGGAGCCTTTCCAATGAGCAGTTCTTC.